The 20 T cell receptor beta chains presented below share a single source sample, sequenced in a study of a mutant IDH1 vaccine in newly diagnosed glioma. The time point here: week 23, last vaccination. Each dose of the vaccine consisted of 300 ug of mutant IDH1 20-mer peptide, with topical imiquimod. These TCRs' antigens remain unknown. The method was immunoSEQ multiplex PCR; TCRdb's version includes in-frame clones alone and lacks a portion of them. The table shows about 64,000 clones, with 80% to 90% occurring only once. Here the sequenced sample was PBMCs, taken from a glioma patient whose treatment included an IDH1 peptide vaccine. Source of these receptors: a man between 25 and 39 years old with glioma.

CDR3 in amino acids: CASSPPVRDKGEQYF. The CDR3 DNA reads TGTGCCAGCTCACCACCTGTCAGGGACAAAGGCGAGCAGTACTTC. The gene calls are TRBV18 and TRBJ2-5, with a possible D match to TRBD1 (6 bases). The J call may be mistaken, given a closer DNA end match to TRBJ2-7. This CDR3 comprises 15 residues. CDR1 is KGHSH and CDR2 is LQKENI in the germline V gene.

The rearrangement uses TRBV5-4 and TRBJ1-6; D gene unclear. Between the trimmed V and J ends, which lost 4 bases and 10 bases, there was a span of 15 bases. The CDR3 has 14 amino acids. Germline CDR1 SGHNT, CDR2 YYREEE (reference sequence). The chain's CDR3 is CASSGITVGSPLHF. The CDR3 DNA reads TGTGCCAGCAGCGGGATCACAGTGGGGTCACCCCTCCACTTT.

The sample holds a few counts of this clone. The gene calls are TRBV7-9 and TRBJ1-1; 9 bases match TRBD1. This CDR3 spans 15 amino acids. Germline-derived CDR1 and CDR2 are SEHNR and FQNEAQ (reference sequence). V lost 5 bases and J lost 3; bases outside the gene matches: 7. The DNA of the CDR3 is TGTGCCAGCAGCCCCCGGGACAGGGTCGACACTGAAGCTTTCTTT. This translates into CASSPRDRVDTEAFF.

The V and J genes are TRBV9 and TRBJ2-7; 9 bases are shared with TRBD1. The germline gives CDR1 SGDLS, CDR2 YYNGEE. With 0 bases clipped from V and 3 bases from J, the junction kept 4 bases outside the gene matches. This CDR3 comprises 15 residues. CDR3 DNA: TGTGCCAGCAGCGTAGAGACAGGGGGTGGCTACGAGCAGTACTTC. Protein product: CASSVETGGGYEQYF.

This chain joins TRBV7-2 and TRBJ1-2; D remains unclear. Germline-derived CDR1 and CDR2 are SGHTA and FQGNSA. CDR3 length: 13 residues. V shed 5 bases and J shed 12 bases, with 19 bases lying between them. The CDR3 loop is CASSPDLPAGNTF. The DNA for the CDR3 is TGTGCCAGCAGCCCAGACCTACCCGCCGGGAACACCTTC.

The chain has TRBV13 and TRBJ2-5; no clear D gene. This CDR3 comprises 13 residues. The V gene's germline CDR1 is PRHDT and CDR2 FYEKMQ (reference sequence). V dropped 0 bases and J dropped 1 base, with 3 bases sitting between them. CDR3 sequence reads: CASSLGSQETQYF. CDR3 coding DNA: TGTGCCAGCAGCTTAGGCAGCCAAGAGACCCAGTACTTC.

The chain couples TRBV6-1 to TRBJ1-5; D gene uncertain. Germline CDR1 MNHNS, CDR2 SASEGT. CDR3 length: 15 amino acids. V lost 1 base and J 3 bases, leaving 10 bases between the germline ends. CDR3 nucleotide sequence: TGTGCCAGCAGTGAAGGTCAAAGACTCAATCAGCCCCAGCATTTT. Amino acids: CASSEGQRLNQPQHF.

This clone was detected a few times. The V and J genes are TRBV14 and TRBJ1-1; 7 bases fit TRBD1. The CDR3 has 15 residues. The V gene end was trimmed by 3 bases and the J gene end by 0 bases; junction bases not matched to a gene: 4. Germline-derived CDR1 and CDR2 are SGHDN and FVKESK. The CDR3 protein is CASSHLQGVNTEAFF. The CDR3 nucleotides read TGTGCCAGCAGCCACCTCCAGGGGGTGAACACTGAAGCTTTCTTT.

The gene calls are TRBV11-2 and TRBJ2-3; D gene ambiguous. Germline CDR1 is SGHAT and CDR2 is FQNNGV. The ends were cut back, 5 bases at V and 0 bases at J, with 9 bases in the middle. The CDR3 is 14 amino acids. CDR3 region: CASSPGLSTDTQYF. For the CDR3, the DNA is TGTGCCAGCAGCCCCGGGTTAAGCACAGATACGCAGTATTTT.

This sequence joins TRBV2 and TRBJ2-5; the D call may be TRBD1 or TRBD2 (6 bases each). Trimming stripped 6 bases from V and 5 bases from J, with 16 bases between. Per the germline V gene, CDR1 is SNHLY and CDR2 is FYNNEI. The CDR3 spans 14 residues. CDR3 DNA: TGTGCCAGCAGACTAGCAGGTGGGGGCGAGACCCAGTACTTC. As protein: CASRLAGGGETQYF.

The V call is TRBV4-2, the J call TRBJ2-2, with a tentative D call TRBD2 (5 bases). Trimming shortened V by 0 bases and J by 5 bases, and 13 bases separated the two germline ends. This CDR3 is built from 16 residues. Germline V gives CDR1 LGHNA, CDR2 YNFKEQ. DNA for the CDR3: TGTGCCAGCAGCCAAGATCGCGCGGGCGCGACCGGGGAGCTGTTTTTT. It is translated as CASSQDRAGATGELFF.

This clone was picked up a small number of times. The chain couples TRBV2 to TRBJ1-5; D is undetermined. V shed 4 bases and J shed 1 base, with 8 bases lying between them. CDR1 is SNHLY and CDR2 is FYNNEI in the germline V gene. The CDR3 loop spans 14 amino acids. The CDR3 nucleotides read TGTGCCAGCAGTGGGCTTCGGAGCAATCAGCCCCAGCATTTT. Translation gives CASSGLRSNQPQHF.

The chain combines TRBV6-5 with TRBJ1-1, with D perhaps matching TRBD1 (6 bases). Germline-derived CDR1 and CDR2 are MNHEY and SVGAGI. The CDR3 is 14 residues long. V lost 6 bases and J lost 2, with 13 bases in between. CDR3 sequence reads: CASSPRGGNTEAFF. The DNA for the CDR3 is TGTGCCAGCAGCCCGCGGGGGGGCAACACTGAAGCTTTCTTT.

The V call is TRBV14, the J call TRBJ2-7, with D tentatively TRBD1 (5 bases). This CDR3 is built from 13 residues. The germline V and J ends were trimmed by 4 bases and 1 base, with 8 bases remaining between them. Germline V gene sequence: CDR1 SGHDN, CDR2 FVKESK. The CDR3 loop is CASSLRASYEQYF. The DNA for the CDR3 is TGTGCCAGCAGCCTCAGGGCATCCTACGAGCAGTACTTC. The variable domain in full, completed from reference TRBV14 and TRBJ2-7, reads EAGVTQFPSHSVIEKGQTVTLRCDPISGHDNLYWYRRVMGKEIKFLLHFVKESKQDESGMPNNRFLAERTGGTYSTLKVQPAELEDSGVYFCASSLRASYEQYFGPGTRLTVT.

The gene calls are TRBV9 and TRBJ2-7; D possibly corresponds to TRBD1 (5 bases). CDR1 is SGDLS, CDR2 YYNGEE, per germline. V lost 0 bases and J lost 7, with 17 bases in between. The CDR3 runs to 15 residues. CDR3 protein: CASSVAPDPTGEQYF. In DNA, the CDR3 is TGTGCCAGCAGCGTAGCACCCGACCCAACAGGAGAGCAGTACTTC. The full variable domain, rest sourced from reference TRBV9 and TRBJ2-7, is DSGVTQTPKHLITATGQRVTLRCSPRSGDLSVYWYQQSLDQGLQFLIQYYNGEERAKGNILERFSAQQFPDLHSELNLSSLELGDSALYFCASSVAPDPTGEQYFGPGTRLTVT.

The chain employs TRBV6-1 and TRBJ2-1, with D tentatively TRBD2 (6 bases). There are 14 residues in the CDR3. Trimming took off 1 base at V and 7 bases at J, with 11 bases between the two ends. Germline values: CDR1 MNHNS, CDR2 SASEGT. CDR3 loop: CASSEGMGRNEQFF. CDR3 bases: TGTGCCAGCAGTGAAGGGATGGGGAGGAATGAGCAGTTCTTC.

The gene calls are TRBV14 and TRBJ2-3; D call uncertain. Germline CDR1 is SGHDN and CDR2 is FVKESK. V was clipped by 7 bases and J by 4 bases, with 12 bases between them. The CDR3 is 13 amino acids. In DNA form, the CDR3 reads TGTGCCAGCAAGGGCAATTTAGCAGATACGCAGTATTTT. Protein sequence: CASKGNLADTQYF.

This clone has more than one count but fewer than ten. The chain employs TRBV29-1 and TRBJ1-1; TRBD1 agrees at 9 bases. The germline CDR1 and CDR2 sequences are SQVTM and ANQGSEA. The CDR3 contains 18 residues. V lost 0 bases and J lost 4; bases outside the gene matches: 15. The CDR3 nucleotides read TGCAGCGTTGAAGAGCTTAATCGAGACAGGGGGTTGCCCACTGAAGCTTTCTTT. It is translated as CSVEELNRDRGLPTEAFF. The entire variable domain, with the rest obtained from reference TRBV29-1 and TRBJ1-1, is as follows: SAVISQKPSRDICQRGTSLTIQCQVDSQVTMMFWYRQQPGQSLTLIATANQGSEATYESGFVIDKFPISRPNLTFSTLTVSNMSPEDSSIYLCSVEELNRDRGLPTEAFFGQGTRLTVV.

V usage is TRBV2 and J usage is TRBJ2-3, with D tentatively TRBD1 (6 bases). The germline V gene has CDR1 SNHLY and CDR2 FYNNEI. V lost 5 bases and J 5 bases, leaving 14 bases between the germline ends. This CDR3 spans 14 amino acids. This chain's CDR3 is CASSSGTRGDTQYF. The CDR3 coding sequence is TGTGCCAGCAGTTCTGGGACACGTGGAGATACGCAGTATTTT.

The chain has TRBV25-1 and TRBJ1-4; D is possibly TRBD1 (6 bases). This CDR3 region has 15 residues. The germline V gene encodes CDR1 MGHDK and CDR2 SYGVNS. Trimming left V 1 base short and J 8 bases short, with 14 bases between. The CDR3, as DNA: TGTGCCAGCAGTGAATGGGAGGGGGTAGGAGAAAAACTGTTTTTT. Amino acids: CASSEWEGVGEKLFF. Based on the CDR3 plus reference TRBV25-1 and TRBJ1-4, the full variable domain is EADIYQTPRYLVIGTGKKITLECSQTMGHDKMYWYQQDPGMELHLIHYSYGVNSTEKGDLSSESTVSRIRTEHFPLTLESARPSHTSQYLCASSEWEGVGEKLFFGSGTQLSVL.